One sample yielded the 32 T cell receptor beta chains listed below, sequenced in a study of blood T cells in healthy people across ages. A sample-barcoded 5' primer and a J-beta primer mix were used in a second PCR of roughly 6 to 11 cycles. A single record per CDR3 protein comes from TCRdb applying MiXCR to the 5' RACE reads. The table has just under 900,000 distinct CDR3 sequences, about 30% seen once. The sample was blood. The source of these receptors is a woman older than 75 in good health.

With respect to this clonotype: The conserved final phenylalanine or tryptophan is absent from the CDR3, which likely points to a read error. This chain joins TRBV5-1 and TRBJ2-6; no clear D gene. The V gene's germline CDR1 is SGHRS and CDR2 YFSETQ. The CDR3 is 16 residues long. V was trimmed by 2 bases and J by 0 bases, leaving 9 bases between them. The CDR3 reads CASSLDGNSGANVLTY. The CDR3 DNA follows: TGCGCCAGCAGCTTAGACGGAAACTCTGGGGCCAACGTCCTGACTTAC.

This clonotype showed up many times. This chain joins TRBV5-5 and TRBJ2-7, with 11 bases matching TRBD2. This CDR3 is built from 15 residues. CDR1 and CDR2 from the germline V gene are SGHKS and YYEKEE (reference sequence). The V segment lost 0 bases and the J segment 3 bases; nucleotides outside the gene matches: 2. The CDR3 region is CASSLGLAGLYEQYF. The DNA of the CDR3 is TGTGCCAGCAGCTTGGGACTAGCGGGGCTCTACGAGCAGTACTTC.

This clonotype was seen ten or more times. This chain connects TRBV7-9 to TRBJ2-1; no firm D call. Trimming took 5 bases from V and 13 from J, leaving 12 bases between them. The germline V gene has CDR1 SEHNR and CDR2 FQNEAQ (reference sequence). The CDR3 spans 11 residues. In DNA form, the CDR3 reads TGTGCCAGCAGCCGCTTCCGCAATCAGTTCTTC. It is translated as CASSRFRNQFF.

The chain couples TRBV6-5 to TRBJ2-5; 8 bases line up with TRBD2. With V trimmed by 0 bases and J by 11 bases, 20 bases remained unmatched. The germline V gene has CDR1 MNHEY and CDR2 SVGAGI. The CDR3 consists of 18 residues. In DNA, the CDR3 is TGTGCCAGCAGTTACTCTCCGCCCAGCGGGGGCGTTTACAATGAGCAGTACTTC. Its translation is CASSYSPPSGGVYNEQYF.

This clonotype was found many times. This chain uses TRBV25-1 with TRBJ1-2; 11 positions match TRBD1. Germline V gene sequence: CDR1 MGHDK, CDR2 SYGVNS. The CDR3 runs 13 residues. The ends lost 8 bases at V and 8 bases at J; junction bases unmatched: 7. This chain's CDR3 is CASGDRGMRGYTF. CDR3 DNA sequence: TGTGCCAGCGGGGACAGGGGGATGAGGGGCTACACCTTC.

This clonotype was counted many times. The gene calls are TRBV6-6 and TRBJ1-5; a weak D match, TRBD1 (5 bases). With 6 bases removed from V and 4 bases from J, the gap between germline ends came to 10 bases. The CDR3 extends over 13 amino acids. Germline V gene data show CDR1 as MNHNY and CDR2 as SVGAGI (reference sequence). CDR3 sequence: CASRTGQNQPQHF. The CDR3 DNA is TGTGCCAGCAGGACGGGGCAGAATCAGCCCCAGCATTTT.

The J gene is TRBJ2-4, the V gene TRBV7-2; tentatively, D is TRBD1 or TRBD2 (6 bases each). The CDR3 is 17 residues long. In germline, CDR1 is SGHTA, CDR2 FQGNSA. Trimming left V 2 bases short and J 13 bases short, with 27 bases between. CDR3 bases: TGTGCCAGCAGCTTAAGGGGGGAGCTAGCGAGGGATGGGGAGCAGTACTTC. It encodes CASSLRGELARDGEQYF. Together with reference TRBV7-2 and TRBJ2-4, the CDR3 gives the full variable domain: GAGVSQSPSNKVTEKGKDVELRCDPISGHTALYWYRQSLGQGLEFLIYFQGNSAPDKSGLPSDRFSAERTGGSVSTLTIQRTQQEDSAVYLCASSLRGELARDGEQYFGAGTRLSVL.

The chain is built from TRBV6-6 and TRBJ2-3, with D possibly TRBD1 on 5 matching bases. V lost 5 bases to trimming and J lost 3 bases, with 12 bases between them. The CDR3 is 14 amino acids. CDR1 is MNHNY, CDR2 SVGAGI, per germline (reference sequence). The CDR3 region has the DNA TGTGCCAGCAGTCTACTTAGACAGACAGATACGCAGTATTTT. It specifies CASSLLRQTDTQYF.

Ten or more counts support this clonotype. Here the CDR3 DNA reads TGCGCCAGCAGCCTGACAGCTACCACAGATACGCAGTATTTT. Translated, it gives CASSLTATTDTQYF. The chain carries TRBV5-1 and TRBJ2-3, with D perhaps TRBD1 (5 bases). The V end was cut by 4 bases, the J end by 2 bases, with 11 bases between. Germline V gives CDR1 SGHRS, CDR2 YFSETQ. The CDR3 contains 14 residues.

This clonotype was detected many times. J is TRBJ1-5 and V is TRBV2, with a possible D match to TRBD1 (6 bases). The V gene lost 7 bases and the J gene lost 2 bases, with 9 bases spanning the gap. The CDR3 covers 13 residues. Germline CDR1 is SNHLY and CDR2 is FYNNEI. The CDR3: CASKQGGNQPQHF. CDR3 in DNA: TGTGCCAGCAAACAGGGAGGCAATCAGCCCCAGCATTTT.

In this sample, this clonotype turned up a few times. J is TRBJ1-2 and V is TRBV18; D gene uncertain. Germline CDR1 is KGHSH and CDR2 is LQKENI. The CDR3 has 15 amino acids. V was pared by 0 bases and J by 6 bases, with 14 bases between. CDR3 loop: CASSPPGQNQHGYTF. CDR3 sequence (DNA): TGTGCCAGCTCACCACCCGGGCAGAATCAACATGGCTACACCTTC.

Ten or more counts support this clonotype. J is TRBJ2-7 and V is TRBV7-2, with D possibly TRBD1 on 6 matching bases. The germline gives CDR1 SGHTA, CDR2 FQGNSA. V gave up 2 bases and J gave up 3 bases, with 20 bases separating them. This CDR3 region has 17 residues. The CDR3 loop reads CASSLSGQRVVGYEQYF. CDR3 bases: TGTGCCAGCAGCTTATCAGGACAGAGAGTCGTCGGCTACGAGCAGTACTTC.

The rearrangement links TRBV5-1 to TRBJ1-6; 8 nucleotides align to TRBD1. Per germline, CDR1 SGHRS and CDR2 YFSETQ. V lost 3 bases to trimming and J lost 8 bases; unmatched junction nucleotides: 10. The CDR3 loop spans 16 amino acids. DNA for the CDR3: TGCGCCAGCAGCTCCTCAGGACAGGGTGGTCATTCACCCCTCCACTTT. The encoded protein is CASSSSGQGGHSPLHF.

The chain links TRBV7-9 to TRBJ2-3; TRBD1 agrees at 9 bases. The CDR3 length is 16 residues. V shed 4 bases and J 7 bases; nucleotides not matched to a gene: 12. Per the germline V gene, CDR1 is SEHNR and CDR2 is FQNEAQ (reference sequence). CDR3 sequence: CASSSPSDRGLNTQYF. Written as DNA, the CDR3 is TGTGCCAGCAGCTCTCCCTCGGACAGGGGATTGAATACGCAGTATTTT.

The genes are TRBV7-2 and TRBJ1-2; D is unclear. From germline, CDR1 is SGHTA and CDR2 FQGNSA. Trimming cost V 1 base and J 7 bases, with 10 bases left between them. The CDR3 sequence is 13 residues long. This chain's CDR3 is CASSLGRTSGYTF. In DNA form, the CDR3 reads TGTGCCAGCAGCTTAGGTCGGACGTCTGGCTACACCTTC.

The chain employs TRBV20-1 and TRBJ1-1; D might be TRBD1 (5 bases). The germline V gene encodes CDR1 DFQATT and CDR2 SNEGSKA (reference sequence). Trimming stripped 2 bases from V and 0 bases from J, with 13 bases between. This CDR3 is built from 15 residues. The CDR3 DNA is TGCAGTGCTAGATATGGGGCCGGAATGAACACTGAAGCTTTCTTT. This sequence encodes CSARYGAGMNTEAFF.

The V call is TRBV11-2, the J call TRBJ2-1, with 11 nucleotides matching TRBD2. Unmatched junction bases numbered 6, after V lost 5 bases and J lost 6 bases. CDR1 and CDR2 (germline): SGHAT, FQNNGV. This CDR3 comprises 15 residues. The CDR3 region is CASSLRLAGSNEQFF. CDR3 in DNA: TGTGCCAGCAGCCTCAGACTAGCGGGGAGCAATGAGCAGTTCTTC.

This clonotype has a count of ten or more. This rearrangement joins TRBV7-2 to TRBJ2-4; a possible D gene is TRBD1 (5 bases). In germline, CDR1 is SGHTA, CDR2 FQGNSA. The ends were cut back, 1 base at V and 4 bases at J, with 8 bases in the middle. This CDR3 comprises 14 residues. In nucleotides, the CDR3 is TGTGCCAGCAGCTTAGAGGGGCAGAAAAACATTCAGTACTTC. This codes for CASSLEGQKNIQYF.

Turning to this clonotype: A much larger clonotype is one base distant, so this may be a read error. V and J are TRBV6-5 and TRBJ2-7; D is unclear. The CDR3 runs 13 residues. Germline CDR1 MNHEY, CDR2 SVGAGI. The CDR3 nucleotides are TGTGCCAACAGTTACTCAGGTTCCAACGAGCAGTACTTC. Residues: CANSYSGSNEQYF.

This clonotype occurred many times. The CDR3 protein is CSARDGGTVSYNEQFF. The DNA of the CDR3 is TGCAGTGCTAGAGATGGAGGGACAGTATCCTACAATGAGCAGTTCTTC. The J gene is TRBJ2-1, the V gene TRBV20-1; maybe TRBD1 (7 bases). The CDR3 has 16 amino acids. Looked up from germline, CDR1 is DFQATT and CDR2 is SNEGSKA (reference sequence). V lost 0 bases, J lost 1 base, and 13 bases lay in between.

Details on this clonotype: A single base separates this from a much larger clone, so it may be a read error. This chain links TRBV11-2 with TRBJ1-2; D remains ambiguous. CDR3 length equals 12 residues. Germline V gene sequence: CDR1 SGHAT, CDR2 FQNNGV. For the CDR3, the DNA is TGTGCCAGCAGCCTGAACTCCGTGGGCTGCACCTTC. Residues: CASSLNSVGCTF.

This clonotype was detected ten times or more. The rearrangement uses TRBV7-8 and TRBJ1-5; TRBD1 matches 8 bases. Trimming took 5 bases from V and 7 from J; bases not matched to a gene: 7. The germline gives CDR1 SGHVS, CDR2 FQNEAQ. The CDR3 covers 14 residues. The CDR3 region has the DNA TGTGCCAGCAGCAGCGGGACAGGTACCCAGCCCCAGCATTTT. Amino acid sequence: CASSSGTGTQPQHF.

This clonotype appeared many times. The rearrangement links TRBV5-1 to TRBJ2-5; D may match TRBD1 or TRBD2 (5 bases each). Trimming removed 5 bases at V and 4 bases at J, with 12 bases between. Per germline, CDR1 SGHRS and CDR2 YFSETQ. This CDR3 contains 13 residues. The CDR3 loop is CASSTGPVETQYF. CDR3 in DNA: TGCGCCAGCAGTACGGGGCCGGTAGAGACCCAGTACTTC.

This clonotype came up many times. The V and J genes are TRBV24-1 and TRBJ2-1, with TRBD2 identical over 10 bases. The V and J ends lost 4 bases and 4 bases, in that order; junction bases with no gene match: 3. Germline V gene lookup returns CDR1 KGHDR and CDR2 SFDVKD. The CDR3 sequence is 15 residues long. As DNA, the CDR3 is TGTGCCACCAGTGAGACTAGCGGGCGGTACAATGAGCAGTTCTTC. This gives the protein CATSETSGRYNEQFF.

This clonotype has ten or more counts. V gene TRBV2 combines with J gene TRBJ2-1; D not certain. Trimming removed 2 bases at V and 8 bases at J, with 10 bases between. Germline CDR1 reads SNHLY; CDR2 reads FYNNEI. CDR3 length equals 13 residues. CDR3 in amino acids: CASSERRVDEQFF. The CDR3 DNA follows: TGTGCCAGCAGTGAAAGAAGGGTTGATGAGCAGTTCTTC.

This clonotype was observed a handful of times. V is TRBV27 and J is TRBJ1-1, with 8 bases aligning to TRBD1. J was trimmed by 4 bases and V by 5 bases; bases with no gene match: 9. Per germline, CDR1 MNHEY and CDR2 SMNVEV (reference sequence). The CDR3 runs to 15 residues. CDR3 in amino acids: CASSAIQGAVTEAFF. DNA of the CDR3: TGTGCCAGCAGTGCGATTCAGGGGGCGGTCACTGAAGCTTTCTTT.

The rearrangement uses TRBV20-1 and TRBJ1-3, with D uncertain. With 5 bases removed from V and 7 bases from J, the gap between germline ends came to 15 bases. The CDR3 covers 13 residues. In germline, CDR1 is DFQATT, CDR2 SNEGSKA (reference sequence). The CDR3 nucleotides are TGCAGTGCTGGGTCGGGCCTCGGGAACACCATATATTTT. Protein: CSAGSGLGNTIYF.

As concerns this clonotype: With a much larger clone just one base away, this may be a read error. V gene TRBV10-1 combines with J gene TRBJ2-1; the D call may be TRBD1 or TRBD2 (6 bases each). TRBJ2-7 explains the end of the DNA better; the J call may be wrong. The CDR3 totals 15 residues. Germline lookup yields CDR1 WNHNN and CDR2 SYGVQD (reference sequence). The CDR3 protein is CASSEGGSSYNEQYF. The CDR3 DNA sequence: TGCGCCAGCAGTGAAGGGGGGAGCTCCTACAATGAGCAGTACTTC.

Worth noting for this clonotype: Possible read error: a much larger clone is one base away. The chain has TRBV4-1 and TRBJ2-4; D gene ambiguous. The J call may be mistaken, given a closer DNA end match to TRBJ2-7. CDR3 length: 13 amino acids. Looked up from germline, CDR1 is MGHRA and CDR2 is YSYEKL. For the CDR3, the DNA is TGCGCCAGCAGCCAGGCGAGGAGTGACGAGCAGTACTTC. As protein: CASSQARSDEQYF.

This clonotype has just a few counts. In DNA form, the CDR3 reads TGTGCCATCAGTGAGGTACAGGGGGGTTTAGTTATACACACTGAAGCTTTCTTT. Amino acid sequence: CAISEVQGGLVIHTEAFF. This rearrangement joins TRBV10-3 to TRBJ1-1, with TRBD1 identical over 8 bases. With 2 bases clipped from V and 3 bases from J, the junction kept 14 bases outside the gene matches. Germline V gene lookup returns CDR1 ENHRY and CDR2 SYGVKD. CDR3 size: 18 residues.

On this clonotype itself: An end of the junction differs from the germline gene, which may be a read error. The V and J genes are TRBV2 and TRBJ2-3; 11 bases map to TRBD2. The CDR3 spans 15 residues. Germline CDR1 and CDR2: SNHLY and FYNNEI. The CDR3 spells CASNELAGGTDTQYF. The CDR3 nucleotides read TGTGCCAGCAATGAACTAGCGGGGGGCACAGATACGCAGTATTTT. Drawing the rest from reference TRBV2 and TRBJ2-3, the complete variable domain is EPEVTQTPSHQVTQMGQEVILRCVPISNHLYFYWYRQILGQKVEFLVSFYNNEISEKSEIFDDQFSVERPDGSNFTLKIRSTKLEDSAMYFCASNELAGGTDTQYFGPGTRLTVL.

This clonotype appeared many times. The J gene is TRBJ1-2, the V gene TRBV7-2; a possible D gene is TRBD1 (6 bases). Germline V gives CDR1 SGHTA, CDR2 FQGNSA. CDR3 size: 15 residues. Trimming stripped 3 bases from V and 2 bases from J, with 13 bases between. CDR3 bases: TGTGCCAGCAGCTTCGTAGACAGGCACAACTATGGCTACACCTTC. As protein: CASSFVDRHNYGYTF.